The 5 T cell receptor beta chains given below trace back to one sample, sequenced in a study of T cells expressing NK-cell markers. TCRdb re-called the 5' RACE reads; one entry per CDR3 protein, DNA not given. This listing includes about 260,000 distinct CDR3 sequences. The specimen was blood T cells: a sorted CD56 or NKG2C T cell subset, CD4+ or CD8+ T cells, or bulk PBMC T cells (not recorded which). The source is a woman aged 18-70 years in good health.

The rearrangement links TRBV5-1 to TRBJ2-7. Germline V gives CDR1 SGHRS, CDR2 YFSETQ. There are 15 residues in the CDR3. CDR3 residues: CASSLGGVHSYEQYF.

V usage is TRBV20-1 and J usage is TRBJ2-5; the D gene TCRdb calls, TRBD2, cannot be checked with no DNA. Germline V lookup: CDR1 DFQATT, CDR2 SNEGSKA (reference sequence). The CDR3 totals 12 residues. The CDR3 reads CSAGLAGETQYF.

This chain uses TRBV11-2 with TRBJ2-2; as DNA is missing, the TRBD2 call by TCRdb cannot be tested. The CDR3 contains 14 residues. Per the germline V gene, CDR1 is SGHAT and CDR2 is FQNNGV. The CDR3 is CASSLAGGPWELFF.

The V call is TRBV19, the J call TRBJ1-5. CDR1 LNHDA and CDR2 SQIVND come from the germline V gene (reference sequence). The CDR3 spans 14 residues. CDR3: CASTGPYGNQPQHF. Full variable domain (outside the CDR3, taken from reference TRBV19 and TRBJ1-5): DGGITQSPKYLFRKEGQNVTLSCEQNLNHDAMYWYRQDPGQGLRLIYYSQIVNDFQKGDIAEGYSVSREKKESFPLTVTSAQKNPTAFYLCASTGPYGNQPQHFGDGTRLSIL.

The CDR3 region is CASHLAGFSTDTQYF. This sequence joins TRBV12-3 or TRBV12-4 and TRBJ2-3. The CDR3 runs 15 residues.